This passage covers 18 T cell receptor beta chains from one sample sequenced in a study of identical twins (dated by TCRdb to the mid-2010s). Library creation used 5' RACE. Sequencing instrument: Illumina HiSeq 2000. The public sequencing data were trimmed at Q25 with fastp and processed into clonotypes with MiXCR by TCRdb, which kept only in-frame beta chains. Rows with a matching CDR3 protein are joined into one entry that keeps the most common DNA and genes. The sample data list 500,000 to 600,000 distinct CDR3 sequences, and 22% of these were observed just once. 0.75% to 0.95% of the sample belongs to the ten largest clones. These data are also associated with another study on T cells expressing NK-cell markers.

Specimen: CD4+ T cells sorted from blood. These receptors were obtained from a woman aged 18 to 35 in good health.

This clonotype was picked up many times. The chain recombines TRBV4-3 with TRBJ1-2, with D perhaps TRBD1 (6 bases). This CDR3 is built from 15 residues. Trimming took 3 bases from V and 8 from J, leaving 19 bases between them. The germline CDR1 and CDR2 sequences are LGHNA and YSLEER. The CDR3 protein is CASSQEPQGRQGYTF. CDR3 DNA sequence: TGCGCCAGCAGCCAGGAGCCACAGGGTCGACAGGGCTACACCTTC.

This clonotype was detected many times. The chain joins TRBV6-6 to TRBJ2-2, with no clear D. The length of the CDR3 is 13 residues. Germline CDR1 is MNHNY and CDR2 is SVGAGI (reference sequence). V was trimmed by 7 bases and J by 0 bases, leaving 6 bases between them. The chain's CDR3 is CASKASNTGELFF. The CDR3 DNA reads TGTGCCAGCAAGGCCTCGAACACCGGGGAGCTGTTTTTT.

This clonotype has just a few counts. CDR3 residues: CASGPREKLFF. The DNA for the CDR3 is TGTGCCAGCGGCCCCCGTGAAAAACTGTTTTTT. V and J are TRBV6-5 and TRBJ1-4; D not certain. V was pared by 8 bases and J by 7 bases, with 8 bases between. From germline, CDR1 is MNHEY and CDR2 SVGAGI. This CDR3 region has 11 residues.

This clonotype was detected a few times. J is TRBJ2-4 and V is TRBV5-6; D might be TRBD1 or TRBD2, each matching 5 bases. Germline V gene lookup returns CDR1 SGHDT and CDR2 YYEEEE. V shed 3 bases and J shed 0 bases, with 10 bases lying between them. There are 15 residues in the CDR3. The CDR3 region is CASSYSGTAKNIQYF. In nucleotides, the CDR3 is TGTGCCAGCAGCTATTCCGGGACAGCCAAAAACATTCAGTACTTC. Full variable domain (rest looked up from reference TRBV5-6 and TRBJ2-4): DAGVTQSPTHLIKTRGQQVTLRCSPKSGHDTVSWYQQALGQGPQFIFQYYEEEERQRGNFPDRFSGHQFPNYSSELNVNALLLGDSALYLCASSYSGTAKNIQYFGAGTRLSVL.

Concerning this clonotype itself: This may arise from a read error, as a much more abundant clone is one base away. The CDR3 does not close with the conserved phenylalanine or tryptophan, likely indicating a read error. This chain connects TRBV12-3 or TRBV12-4 to TRBJ1-2; tentative D call: TRBD1 (5 bases). This CDR3 comprises 14 residues. V gave up 3 bases and J gave up 4 bases, with 12 bases separating them. The CDR3 DNA reads as TGTGCCAGCAGTTTTGGGGGGAAGAGCTATGGCTACACCTCC. The encoded protein is CASSFGGKSYGYTS.

This clonotype was counted a few times. CDR3 sequence reads: CSAAGGVVSSAGGQDTQYF. DNA for the CDR3: TGCAGTGCTGCCGGCGGGGTTGTATCCTCGGCGGGGGGGCAAGATACGCAGTATTTT. The chain recombines TRBV20-1 with TRBJ2-3, with 9 bases fitting TRBD2. The CDR3 consists of 19 residues. CDR1 DFQATT and CDR2 SNEGSKA come from the germline V gene (reference sequence). V lost 5 bases and J lost 5; bases outside the gene matches: 23.

The rearrangement links TRBV3-1 to TRBJ2-3, with 11 bases fitting TRBD2. V lost 0 bases to trimming and J lost 2 bases; unmatched junction nucleotides: 10. The CDR3 runs to 19 residues. The germline CDR1 and CDR2 sequences are LGHDT and YNNKEL (reference sequence). CDR3 sequence (DNA): TGTGCCAGCAGCCAAGAAGGGCGTGGTAGCGGGAGGGACACAGATACGCAGTATTTT. Translating it yields CASSQEGRGSGRDTDTQYF.

V usage is TRBV7-8 and J usage is TRBJ2-3; perhaps TRBD2 as D (6 bases). Deletions cut 4 bases from V and 8 bases from J, with 19 bases between. CDR3 length: 15 residues. Looked up from germline, CDR1 is SGHVS and CDR2 is FQNEAQ. This CDR3 is CASSSPPGGGGTQYF. Written as DNA, the CDR3 is TGTGCCAGCAGCTCCCCCCCCGGGGGAGGCGGTACGCAGTATTTT.

The chain is built from TRBV3-1 and TRBJ1-5, with D tentatively TRBD1 (5 bases). The germline V gene has CDR1 LGHDT and CDR2 YNNKEL (reference sequence). The length of the CDR3 is 15 residues. Trimming pared 1 base from V and 7 bases from J, leaving 14 bases between. CDR3 region: CASSQASTGEQPQHF. The CDR3 region has the DNA TGTGCCAGCAGCCAAGCCTCGACGGGGGAACAGCCCCAGCATTTT.

In this sample, this clonotype turned up many times. The V call is TRBV5-1, the J call TRBJ2-3, with 8 positions matching TRBD2. There are 15 residues in the CDR3. The germline CDR1 and CDR2 sequences are SGHRS and YFSETQ. V gave up 2 bases and J gave up 2 bases; unmatched junction bases: 4. The CDR3 spells CASSFGGASTDTQYF. DNA of the CDR3: TGCGCCAGCAGCTTCGGGGGGGCCTCCACAGATACGCAGTATTTT.

This clonotype was observed a few times. The rearrangement links TRBV6-5 to TRBJ2-1; the match to TRBD2 covers 13 bases. The CDR3 is 16 amino acids. The trim removed 4 bases at V and 8 bases at J, leaving 8 bases unmatched. Germline lookup yields CDR1 MNHEY and CDR2 SVGAGI. The CDR3 DNA follows: TGTGCCAGCAGTTTACTAGCGGGAGGGCCAACACATGAGCAGTTCTTC. Its translation is CASSLLAGGPTHEQFF.

This clonotype was detected a few times. CDR3 sequence (DNA): TGTGCCAGCGACGTGTATGGTACGCAGTATTTT. The encoded protein is CASDVYGTQYF. The chain has TRBV12-3 or TRBV12-4 and TRBJ2-3; D not certain. The ends were cut back, 8 bases at V and 8 bases at J, with 11 bases in the middle. The CDR3 contains 11 residues.

The chain joins TRBV20-1 to TRBJ1-2; D is unresolved. CDR1 and CDR2 (germline): DFQATT, SNEGSKA (reference sequence). This CDR3 contains 12 residues. Trimming removed 7 bases at V and 4 bases at J, with 13 bases between. The CDR3 loop reads CSGTASSYGYTF. The CDR3 region has the DNA TGCAGTGGTACGGCCAGTTCCTATGGCTACACCTTC.

This clonotype appeared many times. The chain employs TRBV20-1 and TRBJ2-5; possibly TRBD1 or TRBD2 for D (5 bases each). Trimming left V 6 bases short and J 1 base short, with 12 bases between. Germline lookup yields CDR1 DFQATT and CDR2 SNEGSKA (reference sequence). This CDR3 is built from 13 residues. DNA for the CDR3: TGCAGTGCCCCTCGGGACCTCCAAGAGACCCAGTACTTC. Protein: CSAPRDLQETQYF.

This sequence joins TRBV9 and TRBJ2-5, with D tentatively TRBD2 (6 bases). V was clipped by 2 bases and J by 1 base, with 9 bases between them. CDR1 is SGDLS, CDR2 YYNGEE, per germline. This CDR3 comprises 14 residues. The CDR3 reads CASSVGGTQETQYF. Written as DNA, the CDR3 is TGTGCCAGCAGCGTTGGGGGGACCCAAGAGACCCAGTACTTC.

The chain combines TRBV20-1 with TRBJ1-2, with TRBD1 as a possible D gene (6 bases). Looked up from germline, CDR1 is DFQATT and CDR2 is SNEGSKA (reference sequence). The CDR3 length is 17 residues. The V end lost 0 bases, the J end lost 5 bases, and 22 bases lay between the germline ends. CDR3 in amino acids: CSARDPKGGFQHYGYTF. The DNA of the CDR3 is TGCAGTGCTAGAGATCCCAAGGGGGGGTTTCAGCATTATGGCTACACCTTC.

This clonotype was found a few times. The chain combines TRBV5-1 with TRBJ2-7, with TRBD1 as a possible D gene (7 bases). The CDR3 consists of 14 residues. V lost 3 bases and J 1 base, leaving 11 bases between the germline ends. CDR1 SGHRS and CDR2 YFSETQ come from the germline V gene. The CDR3: CASSSGGISYEQYF. CDR3 nucleotides: TGCGCCAGCAGCTCAGGGGGGATATCCTACGAGCAGTACTTC.

The V call is TRBV10-3, the J call TRBJ2-5, with D possibly TRBD2 on 6 matching bases. Germline CDR1 and CDR2: ENHRY and SYGVKD. V dropped 4 bases and J dropped 3 bases, with 12 bases sitting between them. CDR3 size: 14 residues. CDR3 DNA: TGTGCCATCAGTGCTTGGGACTTAAAAGAGACCCAGTACTTC. As protein: CAISAWDLKETQYF.